The rows below give T cell receptor beta chains drawn from one sample of a study of human T cells and chemical hapten exposure. MiXCR was run by TCRdb on the RACE reads, yielding one entry per CDR3 protein. The top ten clones hold roughly 2.6% of a sample with more than 95,000 distinct CDR3 sequences, 30% to 35% of them seen once. Sample: whole blood, taken in connection with sensitization to the hapten diphenylcyclopropenone (DPC). These receptors were collected from a man aged 35 to 55 with alopecia areata. Some clones in this sample may be carry-over from other donors' samples. CDR3s include the opening cysteine and the closing phenylalanine or tryptophan. The D gene is left open where the match is weak. Rows give clone size only sometimes, using once, few, many, or a class for an expanded clone.

J gene: TRBJ2-3; clone size: few; V gene: TRBV12-3/TRBV12-4; D gene: TRBD2; CDR3 protein: CASSFTSGKGADTQYF; CDR3 DNA: TGTGCCAGCAGTTTCACTAGCGGGAAGGGCGCAGATACGCAGTATTTT
J gene: TRBJ1-5; clone size: .; V gene: TRBV2; D gene: .; CDR3 protein: CASSEGQTSNQPQHF; CDR3 DNA: TGTGCCAGCAGTGAAGGGCAGACTAGCAATCAGCCCCAGCATTTT
J gene: TRBJ2-5; clone size: .; V gene: TRBV20-1; D gene: TRBD2; CDR3 protein: CSARDGIAGEETQYF; CDR3 DNA: TGCAGTGCTAGAGATGGAATAGCGGGAGAAGAGACCCAGTACTTC
J gene: TRBJ2-3; clone size: .; V gene: TRBV9; D gene: TRBD1; CDR3 protein: CASSASGQRALGSTDTQYF; CDR3 DNA: TGTGCCAGCAGCGCGTCGGGACAGAGAGCCCTGGGTAGCACAGATACGCAGTATTTT
J gene: TRBJ2-5; clone size: many; V gene: TRBV24-1; D gene: .; CDR3 protein: CATSVREDQETQYF; CDR3 DNA: TGTGCCACCAGTGTCAGGGAGGACCAAGAGACCCAGTACTTC
J gene: TRBJ1-4; clone size: .; V gene: TRBV5-1; D gene: .; CDR3 protein: CASSLGQINEKLFF; CDR3 DNA: TGCGCCAGCAGCCTCGGACAGATTAATGAAAAACTGTTTTTT
J gene: TRBJ2-1; clone size: .; V gene: TRBV24-1; D gene: TRBD1; CDR3 protein: CATSRTGLQATGNEQFF; CDR3 DNA: TGTGCCACCAGTAGGACAGGCCTACAAGCTACAGGGAATGAGCAGTTCTTC
J gene: TRBJ2-7; clone size: .; V gene: TRBV5-1; D gene: .; CDR3 protein: CASSGTGTANYEQYF; CDR3 DNA: TGCGCCAGCAGCGGTACCGGGACGGCTAACTACGAGCAGTACTTC
J gene: TRBJ2-5; clone size: few; V gene: TRBV7-8; D gene: .; CDR3 protein: CASSLEVDQETQYF; CDR3 DNA: TGTGCCAGCAGCTTAGAGGTGGACCAAGAGACCCAGTACTTC
J gene: TRBJ2-7; clone size: .; V gene: TRBV6-2/TRBV6-3; D gene: TRBD1; CDR3 protein: CASTRQGASEQYF; CDR3 DNA: TGTGCCAGCACTCGACAGGGGGCTAGCGAGCAGTACTTC
J gene: TRBJ2-7; clone size: few; V gene: TRBV2; D gene: .; CDR3 protein: CASSGLLGGFYEQYF; CDR3 DNA: TGTGCCAGCAGCGGACTTCTGGGGGGATTCTACGAGCAGTACTTC
J gene: TRBJ2-1; clone size: few; V gene: TRBV5-1; D gene: .; CDR3 protein: CASSPGGIYNEQFF; CDR3 DNA: TGCGCCAGCAGCCCAGGGGGGATCTACAATGAGCAGTTCTTC
J gene: TRBJ1-4; clone size: .; V gene: TRBV7-8; D gene: TRBD1; CDR3 protein: CASSLEGTGMKLFF; CDR3 DNA: TGTGCCAGCAGCTTGGAAGGGACAGGCATGAAACTGTTTTTT
J gene: TRBJ2-2; clone size: .; V gene: TRBV6-2/TRBV6-3; D gene: TRBD2; CDR3 protein: CASSYAREAGELFF; CDR3 DNA: TGTGCCAGCAGTTACGCGCGGGAGGCCGGGGAGCTGTTTTTT
J gene: TRBJ1-1; clone size: .; V gene: TRBV6-1; D gene: .; CDR3 protein: CATMLSDTEAFF; CDR3 DNA: TGTGCCACCATGCTTAGCGACACTGAAGCTTTCTTT
J gene: TRBJ1-1; clone size: .; V gene: TRBV5-1; D gene: TRBD1; CDR3 protein: CASTKGGWNTEAFF; CDR3 DNA: TGCGCCAGCACTAAAGGGGGCTGGAACACTGAAGCTTTCTTT
J gene: TRBJ2-3; clone size: .; V gene: TRBV7-9; D gene: TRBD2; CDR3 protein: CASSPTSGTSTDTQYF; CDR3 DNA: TGTGCCAGCAGTCCGACTAGCGGGACTAGCACAGATACGCAGTATTTT
J gene: TRBJ2-7; clone size: .; V gene: TRBV7-6; D gene: .; CDR3 protein: CASSPRRRINEQYF; CDR3 DNA: TGTGCCAGCAGCCCCCGGCGAAGGATAAACGAGCAGTACTTC
J gene: TRBJ1-5; clone size: .; V gene: TRBV6-5; D gene: .; CDR3 protein: CASSYSQGNSNQPQHF; CDR3 DNA: TGTGCCAGCAGTTATTCTCAAGGAAATAGCAATCAGCCCCAGCATTTT
J gene: TRBJ1-2; clone size: .; V gene: TRBV7-9; D gene: .; CDR3 protein: CASSLAQGYTF; CDR3 DNA: TGTGCCAGCAGCTTAGCGCAGGGCTACACCTTC
J gene: TRBJ1-5; clone size: .; V gene: TRBV27; D gene: .; CDR3 protein: CASSLRGTSNQPQHF; CDR3 DNA: TGTGCCAGCAGTTTGAGAGGTACTAGCAATCAGCCCCAGCATTTT
J gene: TRBJ2-2; clone size: few; V gene: TRBV5-1; D gene: .; CDR3 protein: CASSPTVTGELFF; CDR3 DNA: TGCGCCAGCAGCCCGACAGTAACCGGGGAGCTGTTTTTT
J gene: TRBJ1-2; clone size: .; V gene: TRBV29-1; D gene: .; CDR3 protein: CSVEVGQVYGYTF; CDR3 DNA: TGCAGCGTTGAAGTCGGTCAGGTCTATGGCTACACCTTC
J gene: TRBJ2-3; clone size: .; V gene: TRBV5-1; D gene: TRBD2; CDR3 protein: CASSLAGGTSTDTQYF; CDR3 DNA: TGCGCCAGCAGCTTAGCGGGAGGCACTAGCACAGATACGCAGTATTTT
J gene: TRBJ2-3; clone size: few; V gene: TRBV14; D gene: TRBD2; CDR3 protein: CASSQGLATQYF; CDR3 DNA: TGTGCCAGCAGCCAAGGACTAGCTACGCAGTATTTT
J gene: TRBJ1-1; clone size: .; V gene: TRBV9; D gene: TRBD1; CDR3 protein: CASSVYRGDTEAFF; CDR3 DNA: TGTGCCAGCAGCGTGTACAGGGGCGACACTGAAGCTTTCTTT
J gene: TRBJ2-3; clone size: few; V gene: TRBV5-1; D gene: .; CDR3 protein: CASSLEGIEDTQYF; CDR3 DNA: TGCGCCAGCAGCTTGGAGGGAATTGAAGATACGCAGTATTTT
J gene: TRBJ2-3; clone size: .; V gene: TRBV29-1; D gene: .; CDR3 protein: CSVERTDTQYF; CDR3 DNA: TGCAGCGTTGAGCGCACAGATACGCAGTATTTT
J gene: TRBJ1-1; clone size: .; V gene: TRBV6-5; D gene: .; CDR3 protein: CASSYVGGEAFF; CDR3 DNA: TGTGCCAGCAGTTACGTGGGCGGTGAAGCTTTCTTT
J gene: TRBJ2-4; clone size: few; V gene: TRBV6-2/TRBV6-3; D gene: .; CDR3 protein: CASSLYRDAKNIQYF; CDR3 DNA: TGTGCCAGCAGTCTATACAGGGATGCCAAAAACATTCAGTACTTC
J gene: TRBJ1-5; clone size: .; V gene: TRBV2; D gene: .; CDR3 protein: CASKPGHSNQPQHF; CDR3 DNA: TGTGCCAGCAAACCCGGACATAGCAATCAGCCCCAGCATTTT
J gene: TRBJ2-3; clone size: .; V gene: TRBV7-2; D gene: .; CDR3 protein: CASRPGGPTDTQYF; CDR3 DNA: TGTGCCAGCAGGCCCGGCGGTCCCACAGATACGCAGTATTTT
J gene: TRBJ1-2; clone size: .; V gene: TRBV11-2; D gene: TRBD1; CDR3 protein: CASSLYRDRGRSNYGYTF; CDR3 DNA: TGTGCCAGCAGCCTCTACCGGGACAGGGGGCGTTCTAACTATGGCTACACCTTC
J gene: TRBJ2-2; clone size: .; V gene: TRBV6-2/TRBV6-3; D gene: TRBD1; CDR3 protein: CASSGQGAGELFF; CDR3 DNA: TGTGCCAGCAGTGGACAGGGAGCCGGGGAGCTGTTTTTT
J gene: TRBJ2-1; clone size: .; V gene: TRBV7-2; D gene: .; CDR3 protein: CASSARLLNNEQFF; CDR3 DNA: TGTGCCAGCAGTGCAAGACTCCTTAACAATGAGCAGTTCTTC
J gene: TRBJ2-3; clone size: .; V gene: TRBV27; D gene: .; CDR3 protein: CASSLLSTDTQYF; CDR3 DNA: TGTGCCAGCAGTTTATTAAGCACAGATACGCAGTATTTT